Listed here is a single T cell receptor beta chain. Its target is not known. The sample originates from a study of CD8 T cells in ankylosing spondylitis. Libraries for TCR beta were made by quantitative 5'-RACE with molecular barcodes. TCRdb ran MiXCR on the 5' RACE reads and lists one entry per CDR3 protein. The sample consists of around 150,000 distinct CDR3 sequences, about a third of them appearing once. Notes on the study in general: Significant enrichment of disease-linked clones was reportedly seen in matched ankylosing spondylitis synovial fluid. Typical of ankylosing spondylitis blood, it appeared, was a TCR beta motif of under 10 highly homologous variants.

Germline V gene sequence: CDR1 MNHEY, CDR2 SMNVEV (reference sequence). The CDR3 contains 16 residues. The ends were cut back, 6 bases at V and 5 bases at J, with 20 bases in the middle. Sequenced sample: synovial fluid, either unsorted or a sorted T cell fraction (not recorded which). This chain joins TRBV27 and TRBJ1-5; maybe TRBD1 (5 bases). This TCR was sampled from a male donor with ankylosing spondylitis. Here the CDR3 reads CASRPPASGGYQPQHF. The CDR3 DNA is TGTGCCAGCAGACCCCCCGCAAGCGGGGGGTATCAGCCCCAGCATTTT.